Below, 4 T cell receptor beta chains from the same sample are listed, as sequenced in a study of OX40 agonist ivuxolimab in advanced cancers. Only in-frame clones appear in the TCRdb table, and some are missing; sequencing was by immunoSEQ multiplex PCR. The table lists 35,000 to 45,000 clones, about 90% of them singletons. The sequencing here drew on CD4+ or CD8+ T cells sorted from blood, taken in a trial of the OX40 agonist ivuxolimab. The source is an adult with an advanced solid tumor such as melanoma, head and neck, liver or kidney cancer.

The V call is TRBV4-2, the J call TRBJ2-7; 9 nucleotides agree with TRBD1. Germline V gives CDR1 LGHNA, CDR2 YNFKEQ. After removal of 5 bases from V and 7 bases from J, the junction contained 9 bases not matched to a gene. There are 14 residues in the CDR3. DNA of the CDR3: TGTGCCAGCAGCAAAGGACAGGGGTATAGGGAGCAGTACTTC. Its translation is CASSKGQGYREQYF.

This chain joins TRBV5-1 and TRBJ2-5; 11 bases map to TRBD2. The trim removed 4 bases at V and 2 bases at J, leaving 7 bases unmatched. The length of the CDR3 is 16 residues. Looked up from germline, CDR1 is SGHRS and CDR2 is YFSETQ. The CDR3 loop reads CASSAILAGGQETQYF. For the CDR3, the DNA is TGCGCCAGCAGCGCGATTTTAGCGGGAGGGCAAGAGACCCAGTACTTC.

CDR3: CAWSQGEGEQYF. CDR3 DNA sequence: TGTGCCTGGTCACAGGGGGAGGGGGAGCAGTACTTC. This chain links TRBV30 with TRBJ2-7, with a tentative D call TRBD1 (8 bases). The CDR3 consists of 12 residues. The ends were cut back, 5 bases at V and 7 bases at J, with 15 bases in the middle. Germline V CDR1 and CDR2: GTSNPN, SVGIG (reference sequence).

The chain carries TRBV27 and TRBJ2-7; 8 bases are a match to TRBD2. This CDR3 comprises 14 residues. CDR1 is MNHEY, CDR2 SMNVEV, per germline (reference sequence). Trimming took 2 bases from V and 6 from J; bases not matched to a gene: 6. The CDR3 sequence: CASSLASGWGEQYF. The CDR3 region has the DNA TGTGCCAGCAGTTTAGCTAGCGGGTGGGGCGAGCAGTACTTC.